Listed below are T cell receptor beta chains from one sample, sequenced in a study of identical twins. TCRdb re-called the 5' RACE reads through MiXCR, storing one row per CDR3 protein. The table lists a few hundred thousand distinct CDR3 sequences, about 12% of them singletons. The sample was also reused in another study, on yellow fever vaccine responses in identical twins.

Sample: CD8+ T cells sorted from blood. The receptors here all came from a woman aged 18-29 years in good health. Each CDR3 is given with its conserved first and last residue. The order of the fields is J gene, V gene, D gene, clone size, CDR3 protein, CDR3 DNA. A D gene is named only where the DNA matches it firmly. The size of a clone is reported for some rows only, either as once, few or many, or as a class for expanded clones.

J gene: TRBJ2-2
V gene: TRBV6-5
D gene: .
clone size: .
CDR3 protein: CASSWYEETGELFF
CDR3 DNA: TGTGCCAGCAGTTGGTACGAGGAAACCGGGGAGCTGTTTTTT

J gene: TRBJ2-1
V gene: TRBV6-5
D gene: .
clone size: few
CDR3 protein: CASSWSTSNEQFF
CDR3 DNA: TGTGCCAGCAGTTGGTCGACTAGCAATGAGCAGTTCTTC

J gene: TRBJ1-2
V gene: TRBV19
D gene: .
clone size: .
CDR3 protein: CASKSGNYGYTF
CDR3 DNA: TGTGCCAGTAAGTCAGGAAACTATGGCTACACCTTC

J gene: TRBJ2-7
V gene: TRBV5-6
D gene: .
clone size: few
CDR3 protein: CASSSGPDGEQYF
CDR3 DNA: TGTGCCAGCAGCTCAGGACCCGACGGCGAGCAGTACTTC

J gene: TRBJ2-1
V gene: TRBV12-3/TRBV12-4
D gene: .
clone size: .
CDR3 protein: CASSFQASESSYNEQFF
CDR3 DNA: TGTGCCAGCAGTTTTCAGGCTAGCGAGAGCTCCTACAATGAGCAGTTCTTC

J gene: TRBJ2-3
V gene: TRBV5-1
D gene: .
clone size: .
CDR3 protein: CASSLAPGLITDTQYF
CDR3 DNA: TGCGCCAGCAGCTTGGCCCCGGGACTCATCACAGATACGCAGTATTTT

J gene: TRBJ2-1
V gene: TRBV7-6
D gene: .
clone size: .
CDR3 protein: CASSLLVGNNEQFF
CDR3 DNA: TGTGCCAGCAGCTTACTGGTGGGTAACAATGAGCAGTTCTTC

J gene: TRBJ2-1
V gene: TRBV27
D gene: TRBD2
clone size: .
CDR3 protein: CASSLFVLSGTYNEQFF
CDR3 DNA: TGTGCCAGCAGTTTATTTGTCCTCAGCGGGACTTACAATGAGCAGTTCTTC

J gene: TRBJ2-5
V gene: TRBV7-8
D gene: .
clone size: .
CDR3 protein: CASSLAVASGRETQYF
CDR3 DNA: TGTGCCAGCAGTTTGGCGGTCGCTTCTGGACGGGAGACCCAGTACTTC

J gene: TRBJ2-1
V gene: TRBV5-6
D gene: TRBD2
clone size: few
CDR3 protein: CASSTSGATYNEQFF
CDR3 DNA: TGTGCCAGCAGCACAAGCGGGGCCACCTACAATGAGCAGTTCTTC

J gene: TRBJ2-1
V gene: TRBV29-1
D gene: TRBD2
clone size: .
CDR3 protein: CSVGRGGRYNEQFF
CDR3 DNA: TGCAGCGTTGGACGGGGGGGCCGGTACAATGAGCAGTTCTTC

J gene: TRBJ1-2
V gene: TRBV7-9
D gene: .
clone size: .
CDR3 protein: CASSLGGVDYTF
CDR3 DNA: TGTGCCAGCAGCTTAGGCGGGGTTGACTACACCTTC

J gene: TRBJ2-2
V gene: TRBV5-1
D gene: .
clone size: .
CDR3 protein: CASSSRGETGELFF
CDR3 DNA: TGCGCCAGCAGCTCTAGGGGGGAGACCGGGGAGCTGTTTTTT

J gene: TRBJ2-1
V gene: TRBV29-1
D gene: TRBD2
clone size: many
CDR3 protein: CSVEGRAGGSYNEQFF
CDR3 DNA: TGCAGCGTTGAAGGGCGCGCGGGAGGATCCTACAATGAGCAGTTCTTC